This T cell receptor beta chain was captured by sequencing in a study of vaccination and CD4 T cells after COVID-19. About the research overall: Cells were stimulated with overlapping spike peptides from SARS-CoV-2, HCoV-NL63, HCoV-OC43 and HCoV-229E. Findings of the study overall: Early post-infection timepoints were missing, and relatively few convalescent patients were studied.

Cultured CD4+ T-cell DNA underwent Oncomine TCR Beta short-read sequencing. Genomic DNA was isolated from cultured CD4+ T cells. MiXCR, run by TCRdb on the PCR reads, gives a single entry per CDR3 protein. The sample lists 9,000 to 9,500 distinct CDR3 sequences, 30% to 35% seen once, with roughly 22% in the top ten. Concerning this clonotype: Its specificity is unknown.

Looked up from germline, CDR1 is SGHAT and CDR2 is FQDESV (reference sequence). The CDR3 runs 15 residues. The germline V and J ends were trimmed by 5 bases and 7 bases, with 20 bases remaining between them. The treatment was: roughly 10-day PBMC culture with coronavirus spike peptide pools or control peptides (ViraFEST assay). According to the study, CD4+ T cells from the unexposed donor were gathered ahead of the COVID-19 pandemic (2011-2018). Cells received half-medium changes with fresh IL-2 medium on days 3 and 7. Researchers challenged CD4+ T cells from unexposed donors with SARS-CoV-2 S/N and four cold-coronavirus spikes, cells permitting.

This TCR derives from a human donor in good health. Sequences were obtained from CD4+ T cells from blood, cultured in vitro. This chain connects TRBV11-1 to TRBJ1-1; TRBD1 is a possible D gene (5 bases). CDR3 nucleotide sequence: TGTGCCAGCAGCCCTCCCCGTACAGGAGGTAGTGAAGCTTTCTTT. Its translation is CASSPPRTGGSEAFF.